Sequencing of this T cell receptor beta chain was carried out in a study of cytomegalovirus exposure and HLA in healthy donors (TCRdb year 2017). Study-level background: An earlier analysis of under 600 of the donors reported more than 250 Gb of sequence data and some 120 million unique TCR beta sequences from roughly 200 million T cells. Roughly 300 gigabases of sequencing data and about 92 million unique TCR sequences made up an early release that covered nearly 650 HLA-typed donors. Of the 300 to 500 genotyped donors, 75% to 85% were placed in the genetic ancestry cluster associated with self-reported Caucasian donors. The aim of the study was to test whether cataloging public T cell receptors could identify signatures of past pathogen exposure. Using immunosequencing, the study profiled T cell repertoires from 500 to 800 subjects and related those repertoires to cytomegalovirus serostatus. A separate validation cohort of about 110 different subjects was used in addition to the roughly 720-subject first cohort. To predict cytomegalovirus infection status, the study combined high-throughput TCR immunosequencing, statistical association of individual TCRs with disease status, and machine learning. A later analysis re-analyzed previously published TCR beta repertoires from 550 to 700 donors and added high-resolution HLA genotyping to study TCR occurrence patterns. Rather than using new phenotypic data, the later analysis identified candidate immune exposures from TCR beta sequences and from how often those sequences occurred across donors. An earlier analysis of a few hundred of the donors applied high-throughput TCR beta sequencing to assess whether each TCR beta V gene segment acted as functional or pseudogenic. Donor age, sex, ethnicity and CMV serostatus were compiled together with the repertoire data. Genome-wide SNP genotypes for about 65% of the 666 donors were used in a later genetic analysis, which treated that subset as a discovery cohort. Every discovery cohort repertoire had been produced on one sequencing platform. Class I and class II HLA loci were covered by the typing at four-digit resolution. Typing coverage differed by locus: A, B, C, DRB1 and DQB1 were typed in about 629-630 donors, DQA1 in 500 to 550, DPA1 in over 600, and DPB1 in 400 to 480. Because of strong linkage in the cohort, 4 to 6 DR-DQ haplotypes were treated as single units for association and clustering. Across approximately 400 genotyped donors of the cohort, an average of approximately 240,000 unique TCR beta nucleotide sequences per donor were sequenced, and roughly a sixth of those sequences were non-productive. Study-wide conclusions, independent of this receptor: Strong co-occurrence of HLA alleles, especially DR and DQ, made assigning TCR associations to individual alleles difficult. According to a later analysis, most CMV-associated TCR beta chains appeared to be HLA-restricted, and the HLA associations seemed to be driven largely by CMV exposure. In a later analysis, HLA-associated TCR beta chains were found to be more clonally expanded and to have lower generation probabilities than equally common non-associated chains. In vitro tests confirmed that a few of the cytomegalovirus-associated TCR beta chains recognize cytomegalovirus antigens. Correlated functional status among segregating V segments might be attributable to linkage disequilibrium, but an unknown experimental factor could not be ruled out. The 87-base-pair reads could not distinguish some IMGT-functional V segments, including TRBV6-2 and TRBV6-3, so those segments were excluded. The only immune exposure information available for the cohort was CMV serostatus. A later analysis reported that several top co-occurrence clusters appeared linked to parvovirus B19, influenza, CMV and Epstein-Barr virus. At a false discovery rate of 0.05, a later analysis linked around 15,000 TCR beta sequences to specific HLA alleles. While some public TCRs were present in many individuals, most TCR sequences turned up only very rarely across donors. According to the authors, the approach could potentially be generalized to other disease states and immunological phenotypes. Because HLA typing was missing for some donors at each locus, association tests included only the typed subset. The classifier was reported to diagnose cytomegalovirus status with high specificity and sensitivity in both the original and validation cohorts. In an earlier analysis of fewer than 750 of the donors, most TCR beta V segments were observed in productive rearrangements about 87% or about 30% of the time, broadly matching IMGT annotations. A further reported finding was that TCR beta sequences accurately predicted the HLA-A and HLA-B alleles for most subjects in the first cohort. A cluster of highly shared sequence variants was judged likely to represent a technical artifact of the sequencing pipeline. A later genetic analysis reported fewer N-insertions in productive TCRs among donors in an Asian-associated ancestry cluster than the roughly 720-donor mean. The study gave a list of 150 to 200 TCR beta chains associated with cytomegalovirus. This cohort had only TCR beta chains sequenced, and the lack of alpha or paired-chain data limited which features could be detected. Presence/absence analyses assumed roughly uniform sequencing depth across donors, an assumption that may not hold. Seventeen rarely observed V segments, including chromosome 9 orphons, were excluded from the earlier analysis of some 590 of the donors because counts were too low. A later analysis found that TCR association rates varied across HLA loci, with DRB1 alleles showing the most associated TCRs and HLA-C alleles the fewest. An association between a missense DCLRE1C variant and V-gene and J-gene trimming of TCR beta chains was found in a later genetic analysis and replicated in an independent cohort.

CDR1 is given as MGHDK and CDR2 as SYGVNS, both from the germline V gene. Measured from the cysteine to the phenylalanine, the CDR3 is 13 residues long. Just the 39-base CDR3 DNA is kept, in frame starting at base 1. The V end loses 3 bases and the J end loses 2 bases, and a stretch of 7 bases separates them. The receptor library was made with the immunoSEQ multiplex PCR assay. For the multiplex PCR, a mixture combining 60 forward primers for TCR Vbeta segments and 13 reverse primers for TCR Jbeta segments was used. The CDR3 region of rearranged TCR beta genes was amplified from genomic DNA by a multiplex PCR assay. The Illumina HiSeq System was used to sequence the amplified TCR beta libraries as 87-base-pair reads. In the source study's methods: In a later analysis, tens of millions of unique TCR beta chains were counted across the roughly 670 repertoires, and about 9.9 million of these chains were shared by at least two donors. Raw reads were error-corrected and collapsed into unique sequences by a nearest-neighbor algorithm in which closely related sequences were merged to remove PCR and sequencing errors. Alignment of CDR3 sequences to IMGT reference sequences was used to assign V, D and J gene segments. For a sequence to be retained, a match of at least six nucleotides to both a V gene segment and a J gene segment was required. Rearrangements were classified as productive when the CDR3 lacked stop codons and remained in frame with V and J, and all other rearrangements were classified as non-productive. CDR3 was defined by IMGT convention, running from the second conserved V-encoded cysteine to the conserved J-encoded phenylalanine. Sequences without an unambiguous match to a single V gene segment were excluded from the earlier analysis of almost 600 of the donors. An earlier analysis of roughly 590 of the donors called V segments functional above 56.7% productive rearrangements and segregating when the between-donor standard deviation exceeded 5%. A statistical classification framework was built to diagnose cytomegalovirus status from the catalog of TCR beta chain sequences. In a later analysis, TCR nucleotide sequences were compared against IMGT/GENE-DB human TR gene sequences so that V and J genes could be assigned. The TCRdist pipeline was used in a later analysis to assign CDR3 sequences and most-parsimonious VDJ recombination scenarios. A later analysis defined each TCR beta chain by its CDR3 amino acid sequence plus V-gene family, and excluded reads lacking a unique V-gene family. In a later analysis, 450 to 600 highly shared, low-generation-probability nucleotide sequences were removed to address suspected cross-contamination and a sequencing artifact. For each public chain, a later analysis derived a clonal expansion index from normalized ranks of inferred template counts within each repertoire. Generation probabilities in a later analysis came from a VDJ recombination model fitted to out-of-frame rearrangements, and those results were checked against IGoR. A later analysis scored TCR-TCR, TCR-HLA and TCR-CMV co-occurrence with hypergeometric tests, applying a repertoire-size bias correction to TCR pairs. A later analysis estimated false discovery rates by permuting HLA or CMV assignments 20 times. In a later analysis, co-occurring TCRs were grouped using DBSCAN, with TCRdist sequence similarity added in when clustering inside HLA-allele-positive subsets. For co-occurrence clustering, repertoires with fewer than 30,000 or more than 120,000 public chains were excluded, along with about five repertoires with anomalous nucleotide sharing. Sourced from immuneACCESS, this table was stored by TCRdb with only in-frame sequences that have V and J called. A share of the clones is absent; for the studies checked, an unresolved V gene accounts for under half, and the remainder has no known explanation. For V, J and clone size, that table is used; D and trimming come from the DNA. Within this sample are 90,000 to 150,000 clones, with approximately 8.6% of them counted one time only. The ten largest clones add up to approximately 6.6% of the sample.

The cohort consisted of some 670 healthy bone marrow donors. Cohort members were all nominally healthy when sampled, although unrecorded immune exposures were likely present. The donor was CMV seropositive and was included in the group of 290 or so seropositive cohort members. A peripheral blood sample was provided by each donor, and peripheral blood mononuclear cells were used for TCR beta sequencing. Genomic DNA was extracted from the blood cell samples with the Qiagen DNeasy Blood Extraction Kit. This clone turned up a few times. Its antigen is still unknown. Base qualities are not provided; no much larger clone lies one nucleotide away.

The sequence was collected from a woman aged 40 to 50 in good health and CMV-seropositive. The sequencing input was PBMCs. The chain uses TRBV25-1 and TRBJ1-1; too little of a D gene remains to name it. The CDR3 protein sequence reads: CASSDNFNTEAFF. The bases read TGTGCCAGCAGTGACAACTTTAACACTGAAGCTTTCTTT.